This passage covers 7 T cell receptor beta chains from one sample sequenced in a study of shared clonotypes between healthy human individuals. Clones were read by immunoSEQ multiplex PCR, and TCRdb kept only the in-frame ones, dropping some. The sample has approximately 640,000 clones, about 78% seen once; the top ten hold 1.8%. The sequencing input was memory CD4+ T cells sorted from blood. The subset here: CD45RA-negative fraction. The receptors originated from a woman in her 30s in good health.

The chain has TRBV6-6 and TRBJ1-1; D not resolved. Germline-derived CDR1 and CDR2 are MNHNY and SVGAGI (reference sequence). V lost 2 bases and J 3 bases, leaving 7 bases between the germline ends. This CDR3 region has 13 residues. CDR3 sequence: CASSYGRDTEAFF. Written as DNA, the CDR3 is TGTGCCAGCAGTTACGGGAGGGACACTGAAGCTTTCTTT.

The chain recombines TRBV2 with TRBJ1-5; D is possibly TRBD1 (5 bases). Trimming left V 0 bases short and J 6 bases short, with 12 bases between. Germline CDR1 SNHLY, CDR2 FYNNEI. The CDR3 extends over 15 amino acids. The DNA for the CDR3 is TGTGCCAGCAGTGAAGCGATAGGGGCCGGTCAGCCCCAGCATTTT. This translates into CASSEAIGAGQPQHF.

The J gene is TRBJ2-5, the V gene TRBV7-8, with D uncertain. The V gene lost 0 bases and the J gene lost 4 bases, with 9 bases spanning the gap. Germline V gene sequence: CDR1 SGHVS, CDR2 FQNEAQ. CDR3 length: 14 amino acids. This chain's CDR3 is CASSLAVTAETQYF. The DNA of the CDR3 is TGTGCCAGCAGCTTAGCTGTGACTGCAGAGACCCAGTACTTC.

CDR3 amino acids: CASSLSRNPNEQFF. The CDR3 DNA reads as TGCGCCAGCAGCTTGTCGAGGAACCCCAATGAGCAGTTCTTC. V and J are TRBV5-1 and TRBJ2-1; the D is unclear. The CDR3 totals 14 residues. The V and J ends lost 1 base and 6 bases respectively, with 11 bases between them. CDR1 SGHRS and CDR2 YFSETQ come from the germline V gene.

The chain uses TRBV28 and TRBJ1-2; D is perhaps TRBD1 (6 bases). V was cut by 3 bases and J by 10 bases, with 18 bases left in between. CDR3 length equals 14 residues. Germline CDR1 and CDR2: MDHEN and SYDVKM. The CDR3 bases are TGTGCCAGCAGTTTTAGCCAGGGGAGTTTTGCCTACACCTTC. Encoded protein: CASSFSQGSFAYTF.

Of note for this clone: This likely stems from a read error, as it lies one base from a far larger clone. The rearrangement links TRBV28 to TRBJ2-1, with unresolved D. The germline V gene has CDR1 MDHEN and CDR2 SYDVKM. This CDR3 has 12 amino acids. CDR3 coding DNA: TGTGCCAGCAGTCTCTTCTTGAATGGGCAGTTCTTC. It specifies CASSLFLNGQFF.

V usage is TRBV7-8 and J usage is TRBJ2-7; TRBD1 agrees at 8 bases. The V and J ends lost 5 bases and 3 bases, in that order; junction bases with no gene match: 9. CDR1 is SGHVS and CDR2 is FQNEAQ in the germline V gene. The CDR3 totals 15 residues. This CDR3 reads CASSPGQGKVYEQYF. The CDR3 DNA is TGTGCCAGCAGCCCAGGACAGGGTAAGGTCTACGAGCAGTACTTC.